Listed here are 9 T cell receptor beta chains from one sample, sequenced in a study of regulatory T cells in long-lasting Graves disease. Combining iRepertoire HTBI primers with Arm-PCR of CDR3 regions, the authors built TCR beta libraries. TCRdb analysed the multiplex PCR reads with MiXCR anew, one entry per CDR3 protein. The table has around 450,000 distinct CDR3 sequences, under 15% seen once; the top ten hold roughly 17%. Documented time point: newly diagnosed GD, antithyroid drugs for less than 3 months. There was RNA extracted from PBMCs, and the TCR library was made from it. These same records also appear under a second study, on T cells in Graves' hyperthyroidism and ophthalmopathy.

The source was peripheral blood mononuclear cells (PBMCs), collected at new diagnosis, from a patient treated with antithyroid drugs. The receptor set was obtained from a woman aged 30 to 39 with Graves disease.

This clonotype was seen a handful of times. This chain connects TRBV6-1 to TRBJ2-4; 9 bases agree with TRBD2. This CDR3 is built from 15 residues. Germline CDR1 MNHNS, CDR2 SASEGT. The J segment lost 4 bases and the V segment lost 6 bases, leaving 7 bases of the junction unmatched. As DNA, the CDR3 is TGTGCCAGCAGCCTCCTGACTAGCGGTAAAAACATTCAGTACTTC. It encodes CASSLLTSGKNIQYF.

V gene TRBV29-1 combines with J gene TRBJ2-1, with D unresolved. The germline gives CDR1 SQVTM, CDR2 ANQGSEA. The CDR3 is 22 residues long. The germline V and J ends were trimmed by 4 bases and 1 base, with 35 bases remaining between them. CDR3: CSVVGRAPISLTKGRSYNEQFF. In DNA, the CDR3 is TGCAGCGTTGTCGGAAGGGCCCCAATAAGCCTAACGAAGGGTCGGTCCTACAATGAGCAGTTCTTC.

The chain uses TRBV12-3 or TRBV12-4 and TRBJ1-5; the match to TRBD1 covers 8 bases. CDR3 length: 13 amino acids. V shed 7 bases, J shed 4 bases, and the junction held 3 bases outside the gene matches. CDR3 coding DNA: TGTGCCAGCATGAGGGACAGGAATCAGCCCCAGCATTTT. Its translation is CASMRDRNQPQHF.

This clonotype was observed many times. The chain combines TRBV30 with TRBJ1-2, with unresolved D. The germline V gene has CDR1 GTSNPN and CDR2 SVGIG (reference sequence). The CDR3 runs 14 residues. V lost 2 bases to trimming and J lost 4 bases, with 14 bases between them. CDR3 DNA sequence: TGTGCCTGGAGTTTCTCGAAGGTACTCTATGGCTACACCTTC. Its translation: CAWSFSKVLYGYTF.

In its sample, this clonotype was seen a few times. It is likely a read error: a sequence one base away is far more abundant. The CDR3 bases are TGTGCCAGCAGCTTAGGGCCTCAGGGGGTGAAGACCCAGTACTTC. Its translation is CASSLGPQGVKTQYF. The chain employs TRBV11-2 and TRBJ2-3; TRBD1 matches at 7 bases. The J call may be wrong; the DNA end is better matched by TRBJ2-5. Germline assignment: CDR1 SGHAT and CDR2 FQNNGV. The CDR3 is made up of 15 amino acids.

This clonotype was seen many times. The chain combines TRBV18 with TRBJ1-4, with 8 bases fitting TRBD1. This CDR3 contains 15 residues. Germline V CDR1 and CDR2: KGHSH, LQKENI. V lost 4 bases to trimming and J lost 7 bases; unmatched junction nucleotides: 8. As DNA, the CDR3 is TGTGCCAGCTCACTAAACCAGGGGGCTGGTGAAAAACTGTTTTTT. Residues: CASSLNQGAGEKLFF.

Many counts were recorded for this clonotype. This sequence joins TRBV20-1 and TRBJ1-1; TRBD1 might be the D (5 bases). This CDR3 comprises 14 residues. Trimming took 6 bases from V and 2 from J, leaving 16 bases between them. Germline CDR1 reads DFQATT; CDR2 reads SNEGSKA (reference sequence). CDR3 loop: CSAPDGGPNTEAFF. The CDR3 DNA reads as TGCAGTGCGCCCGATGGGGGACCTAACACTGAAGCTTTCTTT.

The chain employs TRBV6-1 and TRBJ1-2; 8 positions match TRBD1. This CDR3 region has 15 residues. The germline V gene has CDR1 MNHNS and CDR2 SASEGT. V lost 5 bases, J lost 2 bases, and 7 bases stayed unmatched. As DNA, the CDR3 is TGTGCCAGCAGTCAATCCCGGACAGGGAACTATGGCTACACCTTC. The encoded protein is CASSQSRTGNYGYTF.

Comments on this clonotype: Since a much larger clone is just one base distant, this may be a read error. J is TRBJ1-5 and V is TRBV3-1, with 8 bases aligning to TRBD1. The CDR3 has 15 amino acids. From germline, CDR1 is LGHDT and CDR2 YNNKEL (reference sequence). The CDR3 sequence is CAGSQDLQGGQPQHF. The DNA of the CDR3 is TGTGCCGGCAGCCAAGATCTACAGGGGGGTCAGCCCCAGCATTTT. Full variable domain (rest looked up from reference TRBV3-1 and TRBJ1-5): DTAVSQTPKYLVTQMGNDKSIKCEQNLGHDTMYWYKQDSKKFLKIMFSYNNKELIINETVPNRFSPKSPDKAHLNLHINSLELGDSAVYFCAGSQDLQGGQPQHFGDGTRLSIL.